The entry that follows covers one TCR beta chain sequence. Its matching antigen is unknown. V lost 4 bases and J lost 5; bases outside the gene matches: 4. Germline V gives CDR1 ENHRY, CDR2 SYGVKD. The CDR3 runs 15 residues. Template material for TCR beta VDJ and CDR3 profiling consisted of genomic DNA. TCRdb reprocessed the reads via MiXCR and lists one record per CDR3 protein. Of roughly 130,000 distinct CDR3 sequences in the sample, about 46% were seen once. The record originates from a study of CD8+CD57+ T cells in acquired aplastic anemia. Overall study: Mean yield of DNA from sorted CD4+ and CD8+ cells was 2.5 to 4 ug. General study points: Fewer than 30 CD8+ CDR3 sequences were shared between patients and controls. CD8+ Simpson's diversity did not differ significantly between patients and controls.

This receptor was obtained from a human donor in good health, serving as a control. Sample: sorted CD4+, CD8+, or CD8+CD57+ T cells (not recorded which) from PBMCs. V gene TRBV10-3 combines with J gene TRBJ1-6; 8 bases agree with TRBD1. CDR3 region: CAISATGGHNSPLHF. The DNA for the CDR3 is TGTGCCATCAGTGCTACAGGGGGACATAATTCACCCCTCCACTTT.